One and the same sample provided the 3 T cell receptor beta chains below, sequenced in a study of blood T cell repertoires in COVID-19. Some clones are missing from TCRdb's copy, which holds only in-frame ones; the method was immunoSEQ multiplex PCR. The sample shows roughly 400,000 clones, roughly nine tenths of them seen only once. The sample taken for sequencing was PBMCs or T cells enriched from blood (not recorded which). These receptors all come from a man aged 25-45 years who had recovered from COVID-19.

This rearrangement joins TRBV4-1 to TRBJ2-3; 8 positions match TRBD2. CDR3 size: 16 residues. CDR1 and CDR2 (germline): MGHRA, YSYEKL. With 4 bases clipped from V and 0 bases from J, the junction kept 6 bases outside the gene matches. CDR3 nucleotides: TGCGCCAGCAGCCCTCAGCGGGAGTCGAGCACAGATACGCAGTATTTT. This gives the protein CASSPQRESSTDTQYF.

The chain has TRBV24-1 and TRBJ2-3, with TRBD2 identical over 12 bases. The V gene end was trimmed by 3 bases and the J gene end by 2 bases; junction bases not matched to a gene: 5. Germline CDR1 KGHDR, CDR2 SFDVKD. CDR3 length: 17 amino acids. CDR3 DNA: TGTGCCACCAGTGATAAACGGACTAGCGGGACCACAGATACGCAGTATTTT. This gives the protein CATSDKRTSGTTDTQYF.

This rearrangement joins TRBV3-1 (or the pseudogene TRBV3-2) to TRBJ2-5; D is perhaps TRBD1 (6 bases). Germline V gene data show CDR1 as LGHDT and CDR2 as YNNKEL (reference sequence). CDR3 length: 13 residues. Trimming removed 4 bases at V and 5 bases at J, with 11 bases between. This CDR3 is CASSPRDTETQYF. CDR3 nucleotide sequence: TGTGCCAGCAGCCCCCGGGACACCGAGACCCAGTACTTC.